The T cell receptor beta chain described here comes from a study of shared clonotypes between healthy human individuals. Naive CD8 isolation took CD45RO-negative cells positively selected for CCR7 and excluded terminally differentiated effector memory CD45RA+ cells. TCRdb's table, derived via immunoSEQ multiplex PCR, lists solely in-frame clones and lacks some. The sample carries about 2.2 million clones, roughly 93% recorded once. The CDR3 extends over 16 amino acids. V gave up 3 bases and J gave up 2 bases, with 14 bases separating them. Germline V CDR1 and CDR2: MNHEY, SVGAGI. This TCR came from a man between 18 and 29 years old in good health. Some clones in this sample may be carry-over from other donors' samples. The material sequenced was naive CD8+ T cells from PBMCs. This sequence joins TRBV6-5 and TRBJ2-1, with D possibly being TRBD1 (6 bases). The CDR3: CASSYRQDRTYNEQFF. CDR3 coding DNA: TGTGCCAGCAGTTATCGACAGGACCGAACCTACAATGAGCAGTTCTTC.